By share, the clone carrying this T cell receptor (beta chain) ranks as medium-sized. This entry is derived from a study of technical replicates of blood from a few donors. This CDR3 is 14 amino acids long. Germline loops: CDR1 SGHTA, CDR2 FQGTGA. V lost 3 bases, J lost 3 bases, and 5 bases stayed unmatched. Sequenced by immunoSEQ multiplex PCR; TCRdb stores in-frame clones only, minus some. Of tens of thousands of clones listed, roughly 91% are singletons. The chain recombines TRBV7-3 with TRBJ2-7; TRBD2 matches at 7 bases. The TCR comes from a human donor in good health. The sequenced sample consisted of T cells isolated from PBMCs. CDR3 nucleotide sequence: TGTGCCAGCAGCTTGCAGCGGGGCAGCTACGAGCAGTACTTC. Translated: CASSLQRGSYEQYF.